The clone carrying this T cell receptor (beta chain) has only a few counts. Via MiXCR, TCRdb re-called the RT-PCR reads, giving one row per CDR3 protein. This table has around 490,000 distinct CDR3 sequences, around 8% appearing once. The data were taken from a study of response to subunit inactivated influenza vaccine. Per the germline V gene, CDR1 is MNHEY and CDR2 is SMNVEV (reference sequence). Trimming cost V 8 bases and J 1 base; bases outside gene matches: 17. The CDR3 has 18 residues. The clonotype was recovered from a man between 50 and 69 years old who received an inactivated influenza vaccine. J is TRBJ2-3 and V is TRBV27; TRBD2 agrees at 8 bases. Sequences were derived from PBMCs from blood, sampled 23 months after vaccination. The CDR3 DNA reads as TGTGCCAGCGCGTTTAGTCTAGCGGGTCTACAGCGCACAGATACGCAGTATTTT. Translated, it gives CASAFSLAGLQRTDTQYF.